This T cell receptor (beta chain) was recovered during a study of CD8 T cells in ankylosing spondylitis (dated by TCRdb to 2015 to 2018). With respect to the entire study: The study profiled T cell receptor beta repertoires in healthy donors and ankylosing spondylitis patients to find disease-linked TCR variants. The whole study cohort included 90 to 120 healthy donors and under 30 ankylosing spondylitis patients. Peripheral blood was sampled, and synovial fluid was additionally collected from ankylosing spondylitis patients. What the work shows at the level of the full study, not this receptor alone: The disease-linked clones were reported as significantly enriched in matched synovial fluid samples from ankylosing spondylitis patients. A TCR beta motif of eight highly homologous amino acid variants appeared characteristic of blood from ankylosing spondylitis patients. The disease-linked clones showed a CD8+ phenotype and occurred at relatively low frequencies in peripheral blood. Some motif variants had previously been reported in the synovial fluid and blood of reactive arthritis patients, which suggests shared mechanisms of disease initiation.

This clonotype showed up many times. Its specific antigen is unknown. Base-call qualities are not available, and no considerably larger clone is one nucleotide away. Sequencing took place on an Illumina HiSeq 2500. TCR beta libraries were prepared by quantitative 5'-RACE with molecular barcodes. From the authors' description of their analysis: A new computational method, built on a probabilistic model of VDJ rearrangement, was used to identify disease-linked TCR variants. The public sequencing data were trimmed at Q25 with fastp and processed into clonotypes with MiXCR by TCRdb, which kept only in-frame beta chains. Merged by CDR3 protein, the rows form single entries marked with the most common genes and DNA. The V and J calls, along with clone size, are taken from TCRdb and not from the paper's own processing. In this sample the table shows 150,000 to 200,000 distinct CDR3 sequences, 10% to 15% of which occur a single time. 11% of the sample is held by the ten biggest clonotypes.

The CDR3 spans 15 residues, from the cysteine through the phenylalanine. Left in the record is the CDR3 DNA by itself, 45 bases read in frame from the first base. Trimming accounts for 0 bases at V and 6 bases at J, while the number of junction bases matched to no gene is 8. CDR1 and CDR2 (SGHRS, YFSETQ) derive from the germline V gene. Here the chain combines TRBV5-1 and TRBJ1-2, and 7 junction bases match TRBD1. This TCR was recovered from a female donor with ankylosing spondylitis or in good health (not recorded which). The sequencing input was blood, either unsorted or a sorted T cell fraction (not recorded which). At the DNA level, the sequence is TGCGCCAGCAGCTTGGGGGCCCAAACAGGGGATGGCTACACCTTC. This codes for CASSLGAQTGDGYTF.